These 6 T cell receptor beta chains were sequenced from one sample in a study of T cell repertoires in cytomegalovirus infection. Via MiXCR, TCRdb re-called the reads, giving one row per CDR3 protein. The sample shows 150,000 or so distinct CDR3 sequences, 17% of them seen only once. The sequencing input was CD8+ T cells from PBMCs. Receptor source: a human donor in good health (CMV status not recorded). Some clones in this sample may be carry-over from other donors' samples.

This clonotype was seen a few times. The CDR3 sequence: CASSQVPEGGRPYNEQFF. The CDR3 DNA sequence: TGCGCCAGCAGCCAAGTTCCCGAGGGCGGGAGGCCTTACAATGAGCAGTTCTTC. The rearrangement uses TRBV4-3 and TRBJ2-1, with 8 nucleotides matching TRBD2. Trimming took 1 base from V and 4 from J; bases not matched to a gene: 12. The CDR3 length is 18 residues. Germline V gene lookup returns CDR1 LGHNA and CDR2 YSLEER.

Of note for this clonotype: Germline is not matched at one junction end, which may reflect a read error. V gene TRBV5-1 combines with J gene TRBJ2-7, with 7 nucleotides matching TRBD1. The CDR3 covers 13 residues. The germline gives CDR1 SGHRS, CDR2 YFSETQ. The CDR3 sequence: CASIDRVSDEQYF. CDR3 coding DNA: TGCGCCAGCATCGACAGGGTCTCCGACGAGCAGTACTTC.

This clonotype was seen a few times. V gene TRBV20-1 combines with J gene TRBJ2-2, with 9 bases fitting TRBD1. The CDR3 has 17 amino acids. V lost 6 bases, J lost 6 bases, and 17 bases stayed unmatched. CDR1 DFQATT and CDR2 SNEGSKA come from the germline V gene (reference sequence). The chain's CDR3 is CSARSDTGTGIPGELFF. CDR3 in DNA: TGCAGTGCCAGGAGTGATACCGGGACAGGGATTCCCGGGGAGCTGTTTTTT.

This clonotype was seen only a few times. The V gene is TRBV20-1, the J gene TRBJ1-1; TRBD1 matches 9 bases. Trimming took 3 bases from V and 8 from J; bases not matched to a gene: 10. Per the germline V gene, CDR1 is DFQATT and CDR2 is SNEGSKA (reference sequence). The CDR3 length is 14 residues. In DNA form, the CDR3 reads TGCAGTGCTAGGACGGGACAGGGTATATCCGAAGCTTTCTTT. It translates to CSARTGQGISEAFF.

This clonotype was seen only a few times. The rearrangement joins TRBV7-2 to TRBJ1-5, with TRBD1 as a possible D gene (6 bases). V was trimmed by 3 bases and J by 3 bases, leaving 12 bases between them. Germline CDR1 and CDR2: SGHTA and FQGNSA. This CDR3 has 15 amino acids. The CDR3 nucleotides are TGTGCCAGCAGCTTGGGGGCAGGGGCCAATCAGCCCCAGCATTTT. Encoded protein: CASSLGAGANQPQHF.

In this sample, this clonotype turned up a few times. The chain couples TRBV12-3 or TRBV12-4 to TRBJ2-1, with D tentatively TRBD1 (6 bases). Trimming shortened V by 4 bases and J by 5 bases, and 9 bases separated the two germline ends. The CDR3 has 13 residues. CDR3 amino acids: CASSWDIHNEQFF. The DNA of the CDR3 is TGTGCCAGCAGTTGGGACATCCACAATGAGCAGTTCTTC.